Below are 14 T cell receptor beta chains sequenced from a single sample in a study of shared clonotypes between healthy human individuals. Clones were sequenced by immunoSEQ multiplex PCR, and TCRdb holds only the in-frame ones, with some missing. Found here are hundreds of thousands of clones, 70% to 80% of them singletons; the top ten hold approximately 13%. The source material was PBMCs. All receptors derive from a woman aged 40 to 55 in good health. Some clones in this sample may be carry-over from other donors' samples.

The rearrangement links TRBV7-9 to TRBJ2-1; TRBD2 matches at 14 bases. Germline trimming cut 4 bases from V and 3 bases from J; bases unmatched to any gene: 8. This CDR3 is 18 amino acids long. Germline V CDR1 and CDR2: SEHNR, FQNEAQ (reference sequence). The CDR3 bases are TGTGCCAGCAGCTACAGGACTAGCGGGAGGATAGGCTACAATGAGCAGTTCTTC. Translation gives CASSYRTSGRIGYNEQFF.

J is TRBJ2-1 and V is TRBV4-3; 7 bases fit TRBD2. The J segment lost 12 bases and the V segment lost 1 base, leaving 6 bases of the junction unmatched. This CDR3 spans 13 amino acids. CDR1 is LGHNA and CDR2 is YSLEER in the germline V gene. CDR3 nucleotide sequence: TGCGCCAGCAGCCAAGTAGGCGGGAGAGGGCAGTTCTTC. Its protein is CASSQVGGRGQFF.

This chain joins TRBV6-1 and TRBJ1-5; D not certain. Per the germline V gene, CDR1 is MNHNS and CDR2 is SASEGT. This CDR3 contains 12 residues. Trimming stripped 6 bases from V and 4 bases from J, with 7 bases between. CDR3 in DNA: TGTGCCAGCAGGCCCCCAAATCAGCCCCAGCATTTT. Protein: CASRPPNQPQHF.

This chain joins TRBV4-3 and TRBJ2-3; TRBD1 agrees at 10 bases. In germline, CDR1 is LGHNA, CDR2 YSLEER. The CDR3 loop spans 15 amino acids. The trim removed 4 bases at V and 4 bases at J, leaving 5 bases unmatched. CDR3 region: CASSLWTGGADTQYF. The CDR3 bases are TGCGCCAGCAGCCTCTGGACAGGGGGGGCAGATACGCAGTATTTT.

The genes are TRBV4-2 and TRBJ2-7; possible D gene TRBD2, 5 bases. Germline CDR1 and CDR2: LGHNA and YNFKEQ. Trimming took off 0 bases at V and 4 bases at J, with 16 bases between the two ends. This CDR3 contains 16 residues. DNA for the CDR3: TGTGCCAGCAGCCAAGATTGGCAGCCGCGGGTTTACGAGCAGTACTTC. It codes for CASSQDWQPRVYEQYF.

The chain couples TRBV19 to TRBJ1-1; 8 bases are shared with TRBD1. CDR3 length equals 14 residues. V lost 3 bases and J lost 4; bases outside the gene matches: 4. CDR1 is LNHDA, CDR2 SQIVND, per germline (reference sequence). In DNA, the CDR3 is TGTGCCAGTAGTATGACAGGGGTTGTCACTGAAGCTTTCTTT. Its translation is CASSMTGVVTEAFF.

The CDR3 loop is CASSLDSHTDTQYF. CDR3 coding DNA: TGTGCCAGCAGCTTGGACAGTCACACAGATACGCAGTATTTT. The rearrangement joins TRBV7-9 to TRBJ2-3, with D possibly matching TRBD1 (6 bases). The V gene lost 3 bases and the J gene lost 2 bases, with 9 bases spanning the gap. Germline loops: CDR1 SEHNR, CDR2 FQNEAQ (reference sequence). There are 14 residues in the CDR3. Based on the CDR3 plus reference TRBV7-9 and TRBJ2-3, the full variable domain is DTGVSQNPRHKITKRGQNVTFRCDPISEHNRLYWYRQTLGQGPEFLTYFQNEAQLEKSRLLSDRFSAERPKGSFSTLEIQRTEQGDSAMYLCASSLDSHTDTQYFGPGTRLTVL.

The chain joins TRBV28 to TRBJ2-7, with D possibly TRBD2 on 5 matching bases. V lost 5 bases to trimming and J lost 6 bases, with 14 bases between them. Germline V CDR1 and CDR2: MDHEN, SYDVKM. This CDR3 comprises 13 residues. The chain's CDR3 is CASSGAARFEQYF. The CDR3 DNA follows: TGTGCCAGCAGTGGAGCGGCTAGGTTCGAGCAGTACTTC. Full variable domain (outside the CDR3, taken from reference TRBV28 and TRBJ2-7): DVKVTQSSRYLVKRTGEKVFLECVQDMDHENMFWYRQDPGLGLRLIYFSYDVKMKEKGDIPEGYSVSREKKERFSLILESASTNQTSMYLCASSGAARFEQYFGPGTRLTVT.

The chain joins TRBV5-1 to TRBJ1-2; D remains ambiguous. There are 14 residues in the CDR3. The V end lost 4 bases, the J end lost 0 bases, and 10 bases lay between the germline ends. Germline loops: CDR1 SGHRS, CDR2 YFSETQ. The CDR3 loop reads CASSLAGSNYGYTF. The CDR3, as DNA: TGCGCCAGCAGCCTGGCGGGGTCTAACTATGGCTACACCTTC.

This clone was detected a few times. A read error is likely here: a far larger clone is one base away. No conserved phenylalanine or tryptophan is present at the end of the CDR3, so a read error is the likely explanation. This chain links TRBV5-1 with TRBJ1-5; 7 positions agree with TRBD1. The CDR3 is made up of 18 amino acids. V trimming: 4 bases; J trimming: 0 bases; junction bases outside the gene matches: 13. Germline values: CDR1 SGHRS, CDR2 YFSETQ. Here the CDR3 reads CASSPTVGGASSNQPQHL. The CDR3 nucleotides are TGCGCCAGCAGCCCGACGGTAGGGGGCGCGAGTAGCAATCAGCCCCAGCATCTT.

The chain is built from TRBV10-3 and TRBJ2-6; 7 nucleotides align to TRBD1. The CDR3 loop spans 16 amino acids. V was pared by 5 bases and J by 2 bases, with 6 bases of the junction left unmatched. Looked up from germline, CDR1 is ENHRY and CDR2 is SYGVKD. CDR3 sequence (DNA): TGTGCCATCAGTTTATACGACAGGGCTGGGGCCAACGTCCTGACTTTC. Its translation: CAISLYDRAGANVLTF.

The chain has TRBV5-1 and TRBJ2-7; 7 bases are shared with TRBD2. The CDR3 covers 13 residues. V shed 4 bases and J 6 bases; nucleotides not matched to a gene: 7. Germline values: CDR1 SGHRS, CDR2 YFSETQ. For the CDR3, the DNA is TGCGCCAGCAGCGAACGACAGCGGGGCGAGCAGTACTTC. Its protein product is CASSERQRGEQYF.

The CDR3 bases are TGTGCCAGCAGCCCCGGGGGGGACAGCGATTTTAACTATGGCTACACCTTC. Amino acid sequence: CASSPGGDSDFNYGYTF. The gene calls are TRBV5-5 and TRBJ1-2; 7 bases agree with TRBD1. This CDR3 is built from 17 residues. Germline-derived CDR1 and CDR2 are SGHKS and YYEKEE (reference sequence). V was clipped by 4 bases and J by 1 base; unmatched bases: 13.

The genes are TRBV7-3 and TRBJ1-2; D may be TRBD1 (6 bases). The CDR3 has 14 residues. CDR1 is SGHTA, CDR2 FQGTGA, per germline. V shed 3 bases and J shed 0 bases, with 8 bases lying between them. CDR3: CASSLDRSNYGYTF. CDR3 DNA sequence: TGTGCCAGCAGCTTGGACAGATCTAACTATGGCTACACCTTC.